This T cell receptor (beta chain) was sequenced during a study of T cells in localized non-small cell lung cancer. This clone showed up just once. Trimming pared 0 bases from V and 7 bases from J, leaving 10 bases between. The CDR3 length is 14 residues. Per the germline V gene, CDR1 is LGHNA and CDR2 is YSLEER. Clones were read by immunoSEQ multiplex PCR, and TCRdb kept only the in-frame ones, dropping some. The repertoire holds about 74,000 clones, around 85% seen once, with 1.3% in the top ten. The sample in question was peripheral blood, obtained before any cancer treatment. The receptor's source is a female donor of 60 years or more with stage I lung adenocarcinoma. This chain connects TRBV4-3 to TRBJ2-1, with D unresolved. CDR3 sequence (DNA): TGCGCCAGCAGCCAAGATCCTAGTCAGAATGAGCAGTTCTTC. Its protein product is CASSQDPSQNEQFF.